Listed here are 3 T cell receptor beta chains from one sample, sequenced in a study of blood T cell repertoires in COVID-19. Some clones are missing from TCRdb's copy, which holds only in-frame ones; the method was immunoSEQ multiplex PCR. The sample holds 200,000 to 300,000 clones, about 87% seen once. Sequencing used PBMCs or T cells enriched from blood (not recorded which). Receptors originate from a woman aged 40-49 years with acute COVID-19.

The chain is built from TRBV5-8 and TRBJ2-1, with 8 bases fitting TRBD1. Germline V gene sequence: CDR1 SGHTS, CDR2 YDEGEE. Germline trimming cut 4 bases from V and 10 bases from J; bases unmatched to any gene: 13. The CDR3 is 15 amino acids. The CDR3 here is CASSSRDRRPPEQFF. The CDR3 DNA is TGTGCCAGCAGCAGCCGGGACAGGCGCCCTCCAGAGCAGTTCTTC.

This clone showed up just once. V and J are TRBV7-2 and TRBJ1-5; no clear D. V dropped 5 bases and J dropped 2 bases, with 13 bases sitting between them. The germline V gene encodes CDR1 SGHTA and CDR2 FQGNSA. The CDR3 spans 15 residues. CDR3 nucleotide sequence: TGTGCCAGCAGCCCTAGTGGGAGGGGCAATCAGCCCCAGCATTTT. It is translated as CASSPSGRGNQPQHF.

The chain uses TRBV5-4 and TRBJ2-3, with D uncertain. The V and J ends lost 1 base and 4 bases respectively, with 10 bases between them. Per the germline V gene, CDR1 is SGHNT and CDR2 is YYREEE (reference sequence). The CDR3 covers 14 residues. This chain's CDR3 is CASSLYSGADTQYF. The CDR3 DNA reads as TGTGCCAGCAGCTTGTATTCGGGTGCAGATACGCAGTATTTT. Drawing the rest from reference TRBV5-4 and TRBJ2-3, the complete variable domain is ETGVTQSPTHLIKTRGQQVTLRCSSQSGHNTVSWYQQALGQGPQFIFQYYREEENGRGNFPPRFSGLQFPNYSSELNVNALELDDSALYLCASSLYSGADTQYFGPGTRLTVL.